Listed here are 19 T cell receptor beta chains from one sample, sequenced in a study of T cell responses to AZD1222 COVID-19 vaccine. TCRdb's table, derived via immunoSEQ multiplex PCR, lists solely in-frame clones and lacks some. The table records around 120,000 clones, 70% to 90% of them present only once. The material sequenced was peripheral blood, taken on day 0 of AZD1222 vaccination. All receptors come from an adult in good health.

This clone was picked up a small number of times. The V call is TRBV19, the J call TRBJ2-2, with D perhaps TRBD1 or TRBD2 (5 bases each). Germline assignment: CDR1 LNHDA and CDR2 SQIVND (reference sequence). This CDR3 spans 17 amino acids. Trimming shortened V by 6 bases and J by 1 base, and 18 bases separated the two germline ends. Here the CDR3 DNA reads TGTGCCAGTAGATACGCTCGGGGACGGAAGAACACCGGGGAGCTGTTTTTT. As protein: CASRYARGRKNTGELFF.

The genes are TRBV6-4 and TRBJ1-1, with D possibly TRBD1 on 5 matching bases. V was shortened by 6 bases and J by 0 bases, with 20 bases between the two germline ends. Germline V gene lookup returns CDR1 MRHNA and CDR2 SNTAGT. CDR3 length equals 17 residues. CDR3 amino acids: CASSPGWGSSMNTEAFF. CDR3 sequence (DNA): TGTGCCAGCAGCCCCGGGTGGGGGTCTTCAATGAACACTGAAGCTTTCTTT.

Only a few counts were recorded for this clone. The rearrangement uses TRBV3-1 (or the pseudogene TRBV3-2) and TRBJ1-5, with D uncertain. The germline V gene encodes CDR1 LGHDT and CDR2 YNNKEL (reference sequence). V was trimmed by 1 base and J by 6 bases, leaving 4 bases between them. This CDR3 has 12 amino acids. The CDR3 reads CASSQVGQPQHF. For the CDR3, the DNA is TGTGCCAGCAGCCAAGTGGGTCAGCCCCAGCATTTT.

The chain carries TRBV19 and TRBJ1-2; a possible D gene is TRBD1 (5 bases). Germline values: CDR1 LNHDA, CDR2 SQIVND (reference sequence). This CDR3 is 17 amino acids long. V lost 3 bases and J lost 2, with 19 bases in between. CDR3 protein: CASSMTGVGDRNYGYTF. In nucleotides, the CDR3 is TGTGCCAGTAGTATGACTGGCGTGGGGGACCGAAACTATGGCTACACCTTC. Combining the CDR3 with reference TRBV19 and TRBJ1-2 gives the whole variable domain DGGITQSPKYLFRKEGQNVTLSCEQNLNHDAMYWYRQDPGQGLRLIYYSQIVNDFQKGDIAEGYSVSREKKESFPLTVTSAQKNPTAFYLCASSMTGVGDRNYGYTFGSGTRLTVV.

The chain joins TRBV2 to TRBJ1-1, with D maybe TRBD1 (6 bases). There are 15 residues in the CDR3. Germline V gives CDR1 SNHLY, CDR2 FYNNEI. The V end was cut by 3 bases, the J end by 1 base, with 12 bases between. Here the CDR3 DNA reads TGTGCCAGCAGTGACCTCGGGGGGGCGAACACTGAAGCTTTCTTT. Its translation is CASSDLGGANTEAFF.

The chain links TRBV18 to TRBJ2-2, with 9 bases that match TRBD1. The CDR3 sequence is 15 residues long. Germline V gene data show CDR1 as KGHSH and CDR2 as LQKENI. V was pared by 6 bases and J by 4 bases, with 6 bases of the junction left unmatched. CDR3 DNA sequence: TGTGCCAGCTCCGTAGGGACAGGGACCACCGGGGAGCTGTTTTTT. Translation gives CASSVGTGTTGELFF. Full variable domain (remainder filled in from reference TRBV18 and TRBJ2-2): NAGVMQNPRHLVRRRGQEARLRCSPMKGHSHVYWYRQLPEEGLKFMVYLQKENIIDESGMPKERFSAEFPKEGPSILRIQQVVRGDSAAYFCASSVGTGTTGELFFGEGSRLTVL.

The chain has TRBV6-6 and TRBJ1-3; TRBD1 agrees at 7 bases. Germline V gene sequence: CDR1 MNHNY, CDR2 SVGAGI (reference sequence). The length of the CDR3 is 16 residues. The junction had 4 bases not matched to a gene; V was cut back by 2 bases and J by 0 bases. The CDR3 loop is CASSYVGQLSGNTIYF. The DNA of the CDR3 is TGTGCCAGCAGTTACGTGGGACAGCTCTCTGGAAACACCATATATTTT.

This chain joins TRBV7-8 and TRBJ1-2; D is perhaps TRBD1 (6 bases). CDR3 length: 13 residues. V lost 6 bases, J lost 8 bases, and 16 bases lay in between. Germline V CDR1 and CDR2: SGHVS, FQNEAQ. The CDR3 DNA follows: TGTGCCAGCAGGGGACATGAAACTATGGGCTACACCTTC. It codes for CASRGHETMGYTF.

This sequence joins TRBV3-1 (or the pseudogene TRBV3-2) and TRBJ1-1; a possible D gene is TRBD1 (6 bases). The ends were cut back, 6 bases at V and 1 base at J, with 12 bases in the middle. This CDR3 comprises 14 residues. Germline values: CDR1 LGHDT, CDR2 YNNKEL (reference sequence). For the CDR3, the DNA is TGTGCCAGCAGGCAGACAGGTAGGAACACTGAAGCTTTCTTT. Translating gives CASRQTGRNTEAFF.

CDR3 sequence reads: CASSQEFGRGKGKLFF. DNA for the CDR3: TGCGCCAGCAGCCAAGAGTTCGGTAGGGGGAAAGGTAAACTGTTTTTT. The chain joins TRBV4-1 to TRBJ1-4; the D gene is possibly TRBD1 (6 bases). V lost 0 bases to trimming and J lost 11 bases, with 19 bases between them. Germline assignment: CDR1 MGHRA and CDR2 YSYEKL. The CDR3 has 16 residues.

This clone was counted between two and nine times. This chain connects TRBV6-5 to TRBJ2-1; D gene uncertain. This CDR3 spans 12 amino acids. The V and J ends lost 5 bases and 7 bases respectively, with 9 bases between them. From germline, CDR1 is MNHEY and CDR2 SVGAGI. CDR3 loop: CASSPRNNEQFF. The CDR3 DNA sequence: TGTGCCAGCAGTCCCCGGAATAATGAGCAGTTCTTC.

This chain links TRBV5-6 with TRBJ2-2, with a possible D match to TRBD1 (6 bases). The V end was cut by 1 base, the J end by 3 bases, with 13 bases between. Germline V gene data show CDR1 as SGHDT and CDR2 as YYEEEE. The CDR3 is made up of 16 amino acids. CDR3 DNA: TGTGCCAGCAGCTTGCAGCCTGGACAGTACACCGGGGAGCTGTTTTTT. Protein: CASSLQPGQYTGELFF.

CDR3 sequence reads: CASSPGQRRQYF. In nucleotides, the CDR3 is TGTGCCAGCAGTCCGGGACAGCGACGCCAGTACTTC. The V and J genes are TRBV27 and TRBJ2-7; TRBD1 matches 7 bases. The CDR3 loop spans 12 amino acids. The germline V gene has CDR1 MNHEY and CDR2 SMNVEV (reference sequence). J was trimmed by 10 bases and V by 5 bases; bases with no gene match: 8.

The V call is TRBV20-1, the J call TRBJ1-6; D is unclear. Trimming left V 3 bases short and J 7 bases short, with 10 bases between. Germline V gene lookup returns CDR1 DFQATT and CDR2 SNEGSKA (reference sequence). The CDR3 has 13 amino acids. The CDR3 loop is CSASGHGNSPLHF. The CDR3 nucleotides are TGCAGTGCTAGTGGTCACGGGAATTCACCCCTCCACTTT.

V and J are TRBV29-1 and TRBJ2-3, with D uncertain. There are 10 residues in the CDR3. The V gene's germline CDR1 is SQVTM and CDR2 ANQGSEA. V was trimmed by 7 bases and J by 4 bases, leaving 6 bases between them. The CDR3 spells CSGYSDTQYF. CDR3 nucleotides: TGCAGCGGGTACTCAGATACGCAGTATTTT.

The chain couples TRBV18 to TRBJ2-3, with D possibly being TRBD2 (7 bases). The V gene's germline CDR1 is KGHSH and CDR2 LQKENI. The CDR3 extends over 17 amino acids. Between the trimmed V and J ends, which lost 3 bases and 3 bases, there was a span of 19 bases. DNA for the CDR3: TGTGCCAGCTCACCTCCCACGCCGGGGGGCCGAACAGATACGCAGTATTTT. It codes for CASSPPTPGGRTDTQYF.

The rearrangement joins TRBV12-3 or TRBV12-4 to TRBJ1-1; D is unclear. V lost 3 bases and J 3 bases, leaving 8 bases between the germline ends. CDR3 length: 13 residues. CDR3 sequence (DNA): TGTGCCAGCAGTTTGCTCCTCGACACTGAAGCTTTCTTT. Translation gives CASSLLLDTEAFF.

V is TRBV7-2 and J is TRBJ1-2, with a tentative D call TRBD1 (6 bases). Germline V CDR1 and CDR2: SGHTA, FQGNSA. With 0 bases removed from V and 6 bases from J, the gap between germline ends came to 14 bases. This CDR3 comprises 15 residues. CDR3 region: CASSLAAGAHNGYTF. The DNA of the CDR3 is TGTGCCAGCAGCTTAGCGGCAGGGGCGCATAATGGCTACACCTTC.

The chain links TRBV19 to TRBJ2-1, with 7 bases matching TRBD2. Germline CDR1 and CDR2: LNHDA and SQIVND (reference sequence). CDR3 size: 14 residues. The ends lost 7 bases at V and 0 bases at J; junction bases unmatched: 3. The CDR3 reads CASKAGRSYNEQFF. The CDR3 DNA reads TGTGCCAGTAAAGCGGGGCGCTCCTACAATGAGCAGTTCTTC.